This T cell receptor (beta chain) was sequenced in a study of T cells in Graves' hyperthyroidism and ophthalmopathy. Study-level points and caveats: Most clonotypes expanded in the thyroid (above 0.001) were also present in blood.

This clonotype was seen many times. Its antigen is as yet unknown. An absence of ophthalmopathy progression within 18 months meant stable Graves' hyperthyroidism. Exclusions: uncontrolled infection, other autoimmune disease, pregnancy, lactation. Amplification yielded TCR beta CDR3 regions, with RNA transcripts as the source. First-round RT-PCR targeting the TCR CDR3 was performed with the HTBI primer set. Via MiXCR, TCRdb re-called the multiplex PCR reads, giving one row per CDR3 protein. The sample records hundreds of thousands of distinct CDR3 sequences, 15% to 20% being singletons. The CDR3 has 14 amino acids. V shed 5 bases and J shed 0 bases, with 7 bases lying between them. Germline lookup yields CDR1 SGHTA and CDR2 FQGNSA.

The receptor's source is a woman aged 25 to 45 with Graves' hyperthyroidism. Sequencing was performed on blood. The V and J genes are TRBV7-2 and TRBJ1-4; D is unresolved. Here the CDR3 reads CASSPRATNEKLFF. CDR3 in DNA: TGTGCCAGCAGCCCCAGAGCAACTAATGAAAAACTGTTTTTT.